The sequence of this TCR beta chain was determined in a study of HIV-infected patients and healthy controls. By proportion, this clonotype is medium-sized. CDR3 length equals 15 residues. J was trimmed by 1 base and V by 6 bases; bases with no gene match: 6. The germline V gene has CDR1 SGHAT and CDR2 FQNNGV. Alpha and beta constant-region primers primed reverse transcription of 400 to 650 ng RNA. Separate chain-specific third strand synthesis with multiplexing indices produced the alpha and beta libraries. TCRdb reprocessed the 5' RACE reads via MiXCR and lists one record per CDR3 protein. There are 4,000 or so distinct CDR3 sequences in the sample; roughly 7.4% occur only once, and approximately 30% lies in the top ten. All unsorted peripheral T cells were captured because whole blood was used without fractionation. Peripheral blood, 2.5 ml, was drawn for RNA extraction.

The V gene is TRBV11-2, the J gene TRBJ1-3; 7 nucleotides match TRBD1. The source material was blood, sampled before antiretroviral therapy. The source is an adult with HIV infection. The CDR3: CASRPDRSSGNTIYF. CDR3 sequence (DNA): TGTGCCAGCAGACCGGACAGGAGTTCTGGAAACACCATATATTTT.